This T cell receptor beta chain is from a study of response to subunit inactivated influenza vaccine. MiXCR, run by TCRdb on the RT-PCR reads, gives a single entry per CDR3 protein. The sample lists more than 450,000 distinct CDR3 sequences, about 12% occurring once. This CDR3 is 13 amino acids long. After removal of 5 bases from V and 6 bases from J, the junction contained 9 bases not matched to a gene. Germline CDR1 and CDR2: SQVTM and ANQGSEA. This clonotype was sampled from a man aged 50 to 60 who received an inactivated influenza vaccine. The sequenced sample was PBMCs from blood, obtained on the day of vaccination. The chain links TRBV29-1 to TRBJ1-1; TRBD1 matches at 7 bases. CDR3 DNA: TGCAGCGTTCGGGACAGTCGAGCCCCTGAAGCTTTCTTT. This gives the protein CSVRDSRAPEAFF.